These 32 T cell receptor beta chains share one sample of origin, sequenced in a study of shared T cell receptors in the human thymus. TCRdb's table, derived via immunoSEQ multiplex PCR, lists solely in-frame clones and lacks some. This table holds hundreds of thousands of clones, about 95% found once. The sequenced material came from thymocytes. The origin of the receptors is a human donor.

This chain connects TRBV28 to TRBJ1-1, with D unclear. Trimming pared 7 bases from V and 3 bases from J, leaving 27 bases between. CDR1 is MDHEN, CDR2 SYDVKM, per germline. The CDR3 is 18 residues long. The CDR3 sequence is CASTPRTGISVWDTEAFF. CDR3 nucleotides: TGTGCCAGCACCCCGAGGACTGGTATATCAGTGTGGGACACTGAAGCTTTCTTT.

This rearrangement joins TRBV6-4 to TRBJ1-2; D is uncertain. This CDR3 has 12 residues. V lost 2 bases, J lost 4 bases, and 5 bases lay in between. Germline V CDR1 and CDR2: MRHNA, SNTAGT. For the CDR3, the DNA is TGTGCCAGCAGTGACGGTCCCTATGGCTACACCTTC. It encodes CASSDGPYGYTF.

This clone has only a few counts. The genes are TRBV25-1 and TRBJ1-5; tentative D call: TRBD1 (5 bases). V was cut by 6 bases and J by 0 bases, with 9 bases left in between. Germline V gene sequence: CDR1 MGHDK, CDR2 SYGVNS. CDR3 length equals 14 residues. The DNA for the CDR3 is TGTGCCAGCAGCGACAGCTATAGCAATCAGCCCCAGCATTTT. Its protein product is CASSDSYSNQPQHF. The entire variable domain, with the rest obtained from reference TRBV25-1 and TRBJ1-5, is as follows: EADIYQTPRYLVIGTGKKITLECSQTMGHDKMYWYQQDPGMELHLIHYSYGVNSTEKGDLSSESTVSRIRTEHFPLTLESARPSHTSQYLCASSDSYSNQPQHFGDGTRLSIL.

The gene calls are TRBV29-1 and TRBJ2-7; possibly TRBD2 for D (6 bases). The germline V and J ends were trimmed by 7 bases and 2 bases, with 18 bases remaining between them. Germline values: CDR1 SQVTM, CDR2 ANQGSEA. The CDR3 runs to 14 residues. The CDR3 here is CSAMIGGRPYEQYF. The CDR3 bases are TGCAGCGCAATGATTGGGGGGAGACCCTACGAGCAGTACTTC.

The rearrangement joins TRBV7-9 to TRBJ1-1; D perhaps matches TRBD1 (5 bases). V was trimmed by 8 bases and J by 0 bases, leaving 13 bases between them. Germline CDR1 is SEHNR and CDR2 is FQNEAQ (reference sequence). CDR3 length equals 14 residues. CDR3 DNA: TGTGCCAGCTTTACGGGACCGATGAACACTGAAGCTTTCTTT. Protein product: CASFTGPMNTEAFF.

The V and J genes are TRBV2 and TRBJ1-5; a possible D gene is TRBD1 (6 bases). V gave up 1 base and J gave up 0 bases, with 10 bases separating them. There are 16 residues in the CDR3. CDR1 and CDR2 (germline): SNHLY, FYNNEI. This chain's CDR3 is CASSEGRGPSNQPQHF. As DNA, the CDR3 is TGTGCCAGCAGTGAAGGTCGGGGGCCTAGCAATCAGCCCCAGCATTTT. Drawing the rest from reference TRBV2 and TRBJ1-5, the complete variable domain is EPEVTQTPSHQVTQMGQEVILRCVPISNHLYFYWYRQILGQKVEFLVSFYNNEISEKSEIFDDQFSVERPDGSNFTLKIRSTKLEDSAMYFCASSEGRGPSNQPQHFGDGTRLSIL.

This chain connects TRBV11-2 to TRBJ2-5, with no clear D. The V gene's germline CDR1 is SGHAT and CDR2 FQNNGV. The CDR3 has 15 residues. The V end lost 6 bases, the J end lost 5 bases, and 19 bases lay between the germline ends. CDR3 in amino acids: CASSVRSQRKETQYF. CDR3 bases: TGTGCCAGCAGTGTCCGATCCCAACGCAAGGAGACCCAGTACTTC.

The chain recombines TRBV5-6 with TRBJ2-1; D remains unclear. Germline V lookup: CDR1 SGHDT, CDR2 YYEEEE. V lost 0 bases to trimming and J lost 4 bases, with 14 bases between them. The length of the CDR3 is 16 residues. CDR3 sequence reads: CASSLAGFYGYNEQFF. Written as DNA, the CDR3 is TGTGCCAGCAGCTTGGCAGGTTTTTACGGTTACAATGAGCAGTTCTTC.

The V gene is TRBV27, the J gene TRBJ2-5; D not certain. CDR1 is MNHEY, CDR2 SMNVEV, per germline (reference sequence). Trimming stripped 5 bases from V and 2 bases from J, with 9 bases between. The CDR3 has 13 amino acids. The CDR3: CASSKRAQETQYF. In DNA, the CDR3 is TGTGCCAGCAGTAAAAGGGCTCAAGAGACCCAGTACTTC.

The rearrangement uses TRBV5-6 and TRBJ2-5, with 9 nucleotides matching TRBD2. This CDR3 is built from 15 residues. Germline lookup yields CDR1 SGHDT and CDR2 YYEEEE. The junction had 4 bases not matched to a gene; V was cut back by 0 bases and J by 4 bases. The DNA of the CDR3 is TGTGCCAGCAGCTTGGAGACTAGCGGTTCAGAGACCCAGTACTTC. This encodes CASSLETSGSETQYF.

This clone was seen just once. The chain employs TRBV5-1 and TRBJ2-3; 10 bases fit TRBD1. Germline V CDR1 and CDR2: SGHRS, YFSETQ. This CDR3 is built from 17 residues. J was trimmed by 3 bases and V by 4 bases; bases with no gene match: 11. The CDR3 DNA reads TGCGCCAGCAGCGGCAGGGACAGGGGATGCGGTACAGATACGCAGTATTTT. This translates into CASSGRDRGCGTDTQYF.

V and J are TRBV11-1 and TRBJ2-1; D is tentatively TRBD1 or TRBD2 (5 bases each). Trimming left V 1 base short and J 3 bases short, with 19 bases between. Per the germline V gene, CDR1 is SGHAT and CDR2 is FQDESV (reference sequence). The CDR3 consists of 18 residues. This CDR3 is CASSLVALRGALYNEQFF. CDR3 coding DNA: TGTGCCAGCAGCTTAGTGGCCCTACGGGGCGCGCTCTACAATGAGCAGTTCTTC.

The V call is TRBV28, the J call TRBJ2-7, with TRBD1 matching 7 bases. Germline CDR1 MDHEN, CDR2 SYDVKM. The V segment lost 5 bases and the J segment 7 bases; nucleotides outside the gene matches: 17. This CDR3 contains 16 residues. The DNA for the CDR3 is TGTGCCAGCAGTCCCCCAGGGACAGTCTTGTCGTGGGAGCAGTACTTC. Translated, it gives CASSPPGTVLSWEQYF.

The chain uses TRBV19 and TRBJ2-1; possibly TRBD1 for D (6 bases). V gave up 7 bases and J gave up 6 bases, with 13 bases separating them. Per germline, CDR1 LNHDA and CDR2 SQIVND (reference sequence). The CDR3 sequence is 13 residues long. CDR3 DNA: TGTGCCAGTAAAAATTCACAGGGCAATGAGCAGTTCTTC. Translation: CASKNSQGNEQFF.

The J gene is TRBJ2-6, the V gene TRBV27; perhaps D is TRBD1 or TRBD2 (6 bases each). In germline, CDR1 is MNHEY, CDR2 SMNVEV (reference sequence). CDR3 size: 19 residues. Trimming cost V 5 bases and J 3 bases, with 23 bases left between them. The CDR3 spells CASSIKRTGTLFGANVLTF. The CDR3 nucleotides are TGTGCCAGCAGTATAAAGCGTACAGGGACTCTGTTTGGGGCCAACGTCCTGACTTTC.

This chain connects TRBV30 to TRBJ2-1; 8 bases map to TRBD2. This CDR3 region has 14 residues. The junction had 6 bases not matched to a gene; V was cut back by 2 bases and J by 6 bases. The V gene's germline CDR1 is GTSNPN and CDR2 SVGIG (reference sequence). The DNA for the CDR3 is TGTGCCTGGAGTACGACTAGCGAACGCAATGAGCAGTTCTTC. It yields the protein CAWSTTSERNEQFF.

The V and J genes are TRBV5-1 and TRBJ2-1, with D maybe TRBD2 (5 bases). This CDR3 has 13 amino acids. Trimming took 4 bases from V and 9 from J, leaving 14 bases between them. Germline V gives CDR1 SGHRS, CDR2 YFSETQ. CDR3 sequence (DNA): TGCGCCAGCAGCATCTACCACGGGGTTGAGCAGTTCTTC. Amino acid sequence: CASSIYHGVEQFF.

In its sample, this clone was seen once. The chain combines TRBV28 with TRBJ1-1, with a possible D match to TRBD1 (6 bases). Germline V lookup: CDR1 MDHEN, CDR2 SYDVKM. V was trimmed by 3 bases and J by 3 bases, leaving 17 bases between them. The CDR3 length is 16 residues. CDR3 region: CASSLDRGGFDTEAFF. The CDR3 bases are TGTGCCAGCAGTTTGGACAGAGGCGGGTTTGACACTGAAGCTTTCTTT.

V is TRBV7-9 and J is TRBJ2-3; 12 positions match TRBD2. There are 13 residues in the CDR3. Germline CDR1 is SEHNR and CDR2 is FQNEAQ (reference sequence). Losses at the gene ends were 11 bases for V and 5 bases for J; bases not matched to a gene: 5. CDR3 in amino acids: CAGGLAGLDTQYF. The CDR3 DNA follows: TGTGCCGGAGGACTAGCGGGATTAGATACGCAGTATTTT.

The V and J genes are TRBV7-2 and TRBJ2-1; 9 bases match TRBD2. The CDR3 loop spans 15 amino acids. J gave up 10 bases and V 2 bases, and 9 bases lay outside the gene matches. In germline, CDR1 is SGHTA, CDR2 FQGNSA. The CDR3 bases are TGTGCCAGCAGCTTATGGGCGGGAGGGCCTGGAGAGCAGTTCTTC. It codes for CASSLWAGGPGEQFF.

The genes are TRBV21-1 and TRBJ2-7; the table assigns TRBD1, which was not confirmed against the DNA. TRBV21-1 is marked as a pseudogene. The CDR3 contains 14 residues. The CDR3 sequence is CASSPGQGHYEQYF. The DNA for the CDR3 is TGTGCCAGCAGCCCGGGACAGGGACACTACGAGCAGTACTTC.

The chain uses TRBV28 and TRBJ2-1; TRBD2 matches 10 bases. CDR1 MDHEN and CDR2 SYDVKM come from the germline V gene. V shed 6 bases and J 7 bases; nucleotides not matched to a gene: 12. CDR3 length: 16 residues. CDR3 sequence (DNA): TGTGCCAGCAGACCCAGCGGGAGGGCCATCGGGAATGAGCAGTTCTTC. Translating it yields CASRPSGRAIGNEQFF.

The genes are TRBV19 and TRBJ2-5; 12 nucleotides match TRBD2. There are 16 residues in the CDR3. V shed 3 bases and J 5 bases; nucleotides not matched to a gene: 7. Germline values: CDR1 LNHDA, CDR2 SQIVND (reference sequence). The CDR3 is CASSIILAGGSETQYF. As DNA, the CDR3 is TGTGCCAGTAGTATTATACTAGCGGGAGGATCGGAGACCCAGTACTTC.

The J gene is TRBJ2-1, the V gene TRBV28; unclear D gene. Looked up from germline, CDR1 is MDHEN and CDR2 is SYDVKM. The ends were cut back, 3 bases at V and 4 bases at J, with 13 bases in the middle. This CDR3 has 15 amino acids. In DNA form, the CDR3 reads TGTGCCAGCAGTTTCGCGGCTGCGAATTACAATGAGCAGTTCTTC. This sequence encodes CASSFAAANYNEQFF.

Comment on this clone: Other DNA sequences in this sample translate to the same CDR3. The chain recombines TRBV7-2 with TRBJ2-1, with 7 bases aligning to TRBD1. In germline, CDR1 is SGHTA, CDR2 FQGNSA. J was trimmed by 5 bases and V by 5 bases; bases with no gene match: 6. The CDR3 is 14 amino acids. CDR3 coding DNA: TGTGCCAGCAGCCTAAGGACAGGAGACAATGAGCAGTTCTTC. It specifies CASSLRTGDNEQFF.

V is TRBV29-1 and J is TRBJ1-3; D is perhaps TRBD1 (5 bases). The ends were cut back, 7 bases at V and 2 bases at J, with 12 bases in the middle. This CDR3 contains 13 residues. Germline assignment: CDR1 SQVTM and CDR2 ANQGSEA. The chain's CDR3 is CSALQVTGNTIYF. The DNA for the CDR3 is TGCAGCGCCTTACAGGTTACTGGAAACACCATATATTTT.

The rearrangement uses TRBV2 and TRBJ1-5, with unresolved D. The CDR3 spans 16 residues. Germline-derived CDR1 and CDR2 are SNHLY and FYNNEI. V lost 1 base, J lost 3 bases, and 13 bases lay in between. CDR3 in DNA: TGTGCCAGCAGTGAAGAGGCAGCTTCCCACAATCAGCCCCAGCATTTT. Translation gives CASSEEAASHNQPQHF.

This chain connects TRBV7-2 to TRBJ2-3; no clear D. V lost 1 base and J 3 bases, leaving 5 bases between the germline ends. The germline CDR1 and CDR2 sequences are SGHTA and FQGNSA. The CDR3 contains 13 residues. The CDR3 nucleotides read TGTGCCAGCAGCTTAGGTTCGACAGATACGCAGTATTTT. It specifies CASSLGSTDTQYF.

In nucleotides, the CDR3 is TGTGCCAGCAGTGAAATCGCTAGCGGGTGGGGAAACATTCAGTACTTC. Translating it yields CASSEIASGWGNIQYF. The chain couples TRBV2 to TRBJ2-4; 8 bases are a match to TRBD2. CDR1 and CDR2 (germline): SNHLY, FYNNEI. This CDR3 is 16 amino acids long. The J segment lost 6 bases and the V segment lost 2 bases, leaving 9 bases of the junction unmatched.

The CDR3 nucleotides are TGCGCCAGCAGCAAGGGTGGTTGTGGGGCCAACGTCCTGACTTTC. Amino acid sequence: CASSKGGCGANVLTF. The chain combines TRBV5-1 with TRBJ2-6; D gene uncertain. V shed 4 bases and J shed 3 bases, with 11 bases lying between them. The CDR3 totals 15 residues. Germline V gene data show CDR1 as SGHRS and CDR2 as YFSETQ.

The chain joins TRBV14 to TRBJ2-4, with D uncertain. The CDR3 contains 14 residues. Germline V gene lookup returns CDR1 SGHDN and CDR2 FVKESK. V gave up 4 bases and J gave up 9 bases, with 16 bases separating them. CDR3 nucleotide sequence: TGTGCCAGCAGCCCTAAGGGCACTTGGGGCATTCAGTACTTC. This translates into CASSPKGTWGIQYF.

V gene TRBV19 combines with J gene TRBJ2-5; possibly TRBD2 for D (7 bases). The CDR3 has 14 residues. Trimming took off 6 bases at V and 5 bases at J, with 16 bases between the two ends. CDR1 and CDR2 (germline): LNHDA, SQIVND (reference sequence). As DNA, the CDR3 is TGTGCCAGTAGGAGCCAAGGGGGAGGGGAGACCCAGTACTTC. It translates to CASRSQGGGETQYF.